This TCR beta chain is drawn from a study of blood T cell repertoires in COVID-19. This CDR3 comprises 12 residues. The ends were cut back, 4 bases at V and 5 bases at J, with 5 bases in the middle. The germline V gene has CDR1 MGHDK and CDR2 SYGVNS. This clone was seen only a few times. Produced via immunoSEQ multiplex PCR; TCRdb's table is partial and in-frame only. The profile covers more than 200,000 clones, with approximately 82% appearing a single time and roughly 1.4% taken by the ten largest. The source is a woman in her thirties or forties who had recovered from COVID-19. Sequenced sample: peripheral blood. The rearrangement joins TRBV25-1 to TRBJ2-2; D unclear. The CDR3 protein is CASSALTGELFF. As DNA, the CDR3 is TGTGCCAGCAGTGCGTTAACCGGGGAGCTGTTTTTT.